The 27 T cell receptor beta chains below all came from one sample that was sequenced in a study of cytomegalovirus exposure and HLA in healthy donors. PCR involved 60 Vbeta and 13 Jbeta primers. The data were produced by immunoSEQ multiplex PCR, yet TCRdb's version contains in-frame clones alone and is incomplete. Of around 120,000 clones in the sample, around 80% were seen once. Sequencing was done on a sample of PBMCs. The receptor source for this set is a boy aged 2 to 9 in good health and CMV-seronegative.

The chain recombines TRBV5-4 with TRBJ2-3; weak D call: TRBD2 (5 bases). The V end was cut by 0 bases, the J end by 0 bases, with 11 bases between. Germline CDR1 SGHNT, CDR2 YYREEE (reference sequence). This CDR3 is 16 amino acids long. The CDR3 sequence: CASSLAGISSTDTQYF. For the CDR3, the DNA is TGTGCCAGCAGCTTGGCGGGAATCTCTAGCACAGATACGCAGTATTTT.

This chain links TRBV7-9 with TRBJ2-2; D may be TRBD2 (6 bases). CDR1 is SEHNR, CDR2 FQNEAQ, per germline (reference sequence). The CDR3 runs to 15 residues. V lost 1 base to trimming and J lost 1 base, with 7 bases between them. CDR3 nucleotides: TGTGCCAGCAGCTTAGGGGGAGGGAACACCGGGGAGCTGTTTTTT. Amino acid sequence: CASSLGGGNTGELFF.

The chain carries TRBV10-3 and TRBJ2-1; the match to TRBD2 covers 7 bases. The ends lost 8 bases at V and 9 bases at J; junction bases unmatched: 19. Germline CDR1 reads ENHRY; CDR2 reads SYGVKD. The CDR3 covers 16 residues. CDR3 region: CAIEVVGVGGRGEQFF. The CDR3 DNA sequence: TGTGCCATCGAAGTGGTGGGGGTGGGCGGGAGAGGTGAGCAGTTCTTC.

V and J are TRBV15 and TRBJ1-5; a weak D match, TRBD1 (5 bases). V was clipped by 0 bases and J by 2 bases, with 11 bases between them. Germline V lookup: CDR1 LNHNV, CDR2 YYDKDF (reference sequence). CDR3 length: 16 residues. In DNA, the CDR3 is TGTGCCACCAGCAGAGATCTTAAACAGGGCAATCAGCCCCAGCATTTT. Translated: CATSRDLKQGNQPQHF.

The gene calls are TRBV19 and TRBJ2-5; TRBD2 agrees at 15 bases. The CDR3 is 20 amino acids. With 0 bases clipped from V and 2 bases from J, the junction kept 10 bases outside the gene matches. CDR1 and CDR2 from the germline V gene are LNHDA and SQIVND (reference sequence). DNA for the CDR3: TGTGCCAGTAGTATAGAACCCGCCGGGACTAGCGGGAGGCTACAAGAGACCCAGTACTTC. Translated, it gives CASSIEPAGTSGRLQETQYF.

The V gene is TRBV9, the J gene TRBJ1-2, with D possibly being TRBD1 (6 bases). Trimming removed 3 bases at V and 4 bases at J, with 7 bases between. CDR1 is SGDLS and CDR2 is YYNGEE in the germline V gene. CDR3 length: 12 amino acids. CDR3 nucleotide sequence: TGTGCCAGCAGCGGGACAGCCTATGGCTACACCTTC. Amino acid sequence: CASSGTAYGYTF.

In its sample, this clone was seen once. The chain employs TRBV10-3 and TRBJ2-2; 12 bases are a match to TRBD2. The V gene end was trimmed by 6 bases and the J gene end by 5 bases; junction bases not matched to a gene: 10. The length of the CDR3 is 17 residues. Germline V gene data show CDR1 as ENHRY and CDR2 as SYGVKD. The chain's CDR3 is CAISLTSGSGGTGELFF. As DNA, the CDR3 is TGTGCCATCAGCCTGACTAGCGGGAGTGGTGGGACCGGGGAGCTGTTTTTT.

The chain joins TRBV21-1 to TRBJ2-3; TRBD2, the D gene given by the table, was not confirmed from the DNA. TRBV21-1 is deemed a pseudogene. The CDR3 is 17 residues long. The CDR3 DNA is TGTGCCAGCGCTGGCGGGCCCAGACCTCAGAGCACAGATACGCAGTATTTT. It translates to CASAGGPRPQSTDTQYF.

The V gene is TRBV7-2, the J gene TRBJ1-6; D possibly corresponds to TRBD1 (6 bases). This CDR3 is built from 15 residues. Deletions cut 4 bases from V and 9 bases from J, with 16 bases between. In germline, CDR1 is SGHTA, CDR2 FQGNSA. The CDR3 nucleotides are TGTGCCAGCAGCTCTGGACAGCACCCCGGTTCACCCCTCCACTTT. Encoded protein: CASSSGQHPGSPLHF.

The rearrangement uses TRBV12-5 and TRBJ1-1; the match to TRBD1 covers 8 bases. CDR1 is LGHNT, CDR2 FRNRAP, per germline. The CDR3 has 14 residues. With 1 base clipped from V and 7 bases from J, the junction kept 5 bases outside the gene matches. The CDR3 loop reads CASGLGQGPYEAFF. The CDR3 region has the DNA TGTGCTAGTGGTTTGGGACAGGGGCCGTATGAAGCTTTCTTT.

This clone turned up a few times. The chain couples TRBV7-2 to TRBJ2-5; 10 bases are a match to TRBD2. The germline V gene encodes CDR1 SGHTA and CDR2 FQGNSA. The CDR3 loop spans 15 amino acids. With 5 bases clipped from V and 4 bases from J, the junction kept 7 bases outside the gene matches. The CDR3: CASSPQRGGGETQYF. The DNA for the CDR3 is TGTGCCAGCAGCCCCCAGCGGGGGGGCGGAGAGACCCAGTACTTC.

The J gene is TRBJ1-1, the V gene TRBV9, with D possibly TRBD1 on 6 matching bases. This CDR3 is 15 amino acids long. V was clipped by 0 bases and J by 6 bases, with 15 bases between them. Looked up from germline, CDR1 is SGDLS and CDR2 is YYNGEE. DNA for the CDR3: TGTGCCAGCAGCGTAGTAGGGGGGGGGTTGGCTGAAGCTTTCTTT. Translation: CASSVVGGGLAEAFF.

This clone was observed a single time. The chain employs TRBV5-1 and TRBJ2-7, with D hard to call. Trimming stripped 0 bases from V and 4 bases from J, with 8 bases between. The CDR3 is 13 residues long. The germline CDR1 and CDR2 sequences are SGHRS and YFSETQ. CDR3 sequence reads: CASSLVGGYEQYV. The CDR3 bases are TGCGCCAGCAGCTTGGTAGGCGGATACGAGCAGTACGTC.

V usage is TRBV27 and J usage is TRBJ1-2, with D hard to call. V was clipped by 0 bases and J by 4 bases, with 9 bases between them. The germline gives CDR1 MNHEY, CDR2 SMNVEV (reference sequence). The CDR3 length is 14 residues. CDR3: CASSLSYGVYGYTF. The CDR3 nucleotides read TGTGCCAGCAGTTTATCATACGGGGTCTATGGCTACACCTTC.

This clone has only a few counts. CDR3 in amino acids: CASSQGGRGLLAGELFF. For the CDR3, the DNA is TGCGCCAGCAGCCAAGGAGGGCGGGGGCTGTTGGCCGGGGAGCTGTTTTTT. The chain recombines TRBV4-3 with TRBJ2-2; perhaps TRBD2 as D (7 bases). Germline V CDR1 and CDR2: LGHNA, YSLEER. The CDR3 has 17 residues. V gave up 1 base and J gave up 6 bases, with 18 bases separating them.

The chain carries TRBV4-2 and TRBJ2-2; 7 nucleotides align to TRBD1. Trimming at V came to 6 bases and at J to 2 bases, leaving 15 bases not matched to a gene. The V gene's germline CDR1 is LGHNA and CDR2 YNFKEQ. The CDR3 is made up of 18 amino acids. The CDR3 here is CASRTLNWGQKNTGELFF. The CDR3 region has the DNA TGTGCCAGCAGAACTCTTAACTGGGGACAGAAAAACACCGGGGAGCTGTTTTTT.

This sequence joins TRBV4-2 and TRBJ2-2, with a possible D match to TRBD2 (7 bases). The CDR3 spans 15 residues. CDR1 is LGHNA and CDR2 is YNFKEQ in the germline V gene. With 0 bases removed from V and 6 bases from J, the gap between germline ends came to 11 bases. The CDR3 loop reads CASSQERGGPGELFF. CDR3 nucleotides: TGTGCCAGCAGCCAAGAAAGGGGGGGCCCCGGGGAGCTGTTTTTT.

The chain links TRBV9 to TRBJ1-1, with D possibly being TRBD1 (6 bases). The CDR3 is 12 residues long. The V end lost 2 bases, the J end lost 9 bases, and 11 bases lay between the germline ends. Germline values: CDR1 SGDLS, CDR2 YYNGEE. The CDR3 here is CASSVLQGKAFF. The DNA for the CDR3 is TGTGCCAGCAGCGTGCTCCAGGGGAAAGCTTTCTTT.

This clone was seen a handful of times. V and J are TRBV5-4 and TRBJ1-5, with D possibly being TRBD1 (5 bases). The germline V gene has CDR1 SGHNT and CDR2 YYREEE (reference sequence). This CDR3 spans 15 amino acids. Deletions cut 4 bases from V and 3 bases from J, with 14 bases between. The CDR3 bases are TGTGCCAGCAGCCCAGGGATAGGGGTCAATCAGCCCCAGCATTTT. Translation gives CASSPGIGVNQPQHF. Full variable domain (rest looked up from reference TRBV5-4 and TRBJ1-5): ETGVTQSPTHLIKTRGQQVTLRCSSQSGHNTVSWYQQALGQGPQFIFQYYREEENGRGNFPPRFSGLQFPNYSSELNVNALELDDSALYLCASSPGIGVNQPQHFGDGTRLSIL.

V is TRBV19 and J is TRBJ1-1; D is unclear. The CDR3 has 13 residues. Germline values: CDR1 LNHDA, CDR2 SQIVND (reference sequence). The V and J ends lost 5 bases and 0 bases respectively, with 7 bases between them. The CDR3 is CASSVAMNTEAFF. Here the CDR3 DNA reads TGTGCCAGTAGTGTAGCCATGAACACTGAAGCTTTCTTT.

This sequence joins TRBV7-2 and TRBJ2-5; D gene unclear. V lost 1 base and J 2 bases, leaving 8 bases between the germline ends. The germline V gene encodes CDR1 SGHTA and CDR2 FQGNSA. CDR3 length equals 14 residues. Here the CDR3 reads CASSLGAIQETQYF. The CDR3 DNA is TGTGCCAGCAGCTTAGGGGCCATTCAAGAGACCCAGTACTTC.

This sequence joins TRBV2 and TRBJ2-7; the D gene is possibly TRBD2 (5 bases). V was clipped by 4 bases and J by 9 bases, with 13 bases between them. This CDR3 contains 12 residues. The V gene's germline CDR1 is SNHLY and CDR2 FYNNEI. CDR3 loop: CASSVNSEAQYV. Written as DNA, the CDR3 is TGTGCCAGCAGTGTTAACTCGGAGGCGCAGTACGTC.

The chain couples TRBV2 to TRBJ1-4; D might be TRBD1 (5 bases). The CDR3 loop spans 13 amino acids. Deletions cut 2 bases from V and 14 bases from J, with 15 bases between. Germline V lookup: CDR1 SNHLY, CDR2 FYNNEI. In DNA form, the CDR3 reads TGTGCCAGCAGTGAAAGGACGGGTCGGGGGCTGTTTTTT. Protein: CASSERTGRGLFF.

This chain uses TRBV4-3 with TRBJ1-5, with D possibly being TRBD1 (5 bases). The CDR3 has 16 residues. V was clipped by 0 bases and J by 7 bases, with 16 bases between them. CDR1 and CDR2 (germline): LGHNA, YSLEER. The CDR3 loop reads CASSQDLRRGLQPQHF. As DNA, the CDR3 is TGCGCCAGCAGCCAAGATTTGCGGAGGGGTTTGCAGCCCCAGCATTTT.

The rearrangement uses TRBV19 and TRBJ1-2; D is unclear. The CDR3 extends over 14 amino acids. Germline CDR1 is LNHDA and CDR2 is SQIVND (reference sequence). The V end was cut by 5 bases, the J end by 3 bases, with 13 bases between. CDR3 in amino acids: CASSWPDRDYGYTF. The CDR3 DNA reads as TGTGCCAGTAGTTGGCCCGATCGGGACTATGGCTACACCTTC. Filled out from reference TRBV19 and TRBJ1-2, the complete variable domain reads DGGITQSPKYLFRKEGQNVTLSCEQNLNHDAMYWYRQDPGQGLRLIYYSQIVNDFQKGDIAEGYSVSREKKESFPLTVTSAQKNPTAFYLCASSWPDRDYGYTFGSGTRLTVV.

The rearrangement joins TRBV6-6 to TRBJ1-5, with D possibly TRBD1 on 6 matching bases. CDR3 size: 15 residues. V was clipped by 8 bases and J by 1 base, with 15 bases between them. Germline CDR1 MNHNY, CDR2 SVGAGI (reference sequence). Written as DNA, the CDR3 is TGTGCCAGCTCAAGGGACAAACTCAGCAATCAGCCCCAGCATTTT. Protein product: CASSRDKLSNQPQHF.

The V gene is TRBV6-5, the J gene TRBJ1-2; D may be TRBD1 (5 bases). The germline CDR1 and CDR2 sequences are MNHEY and SVGAGI. This CDR3 contains 12 residues. V lost 6 bases to trimming and J lost 8 bases, with 13 bases between them. The chain's CDR3 is CASRRQTEGYTF. DNA of the CDR3: TGTGCCAGCAGGCGACAGACGGAGGGCTACACCTTC.